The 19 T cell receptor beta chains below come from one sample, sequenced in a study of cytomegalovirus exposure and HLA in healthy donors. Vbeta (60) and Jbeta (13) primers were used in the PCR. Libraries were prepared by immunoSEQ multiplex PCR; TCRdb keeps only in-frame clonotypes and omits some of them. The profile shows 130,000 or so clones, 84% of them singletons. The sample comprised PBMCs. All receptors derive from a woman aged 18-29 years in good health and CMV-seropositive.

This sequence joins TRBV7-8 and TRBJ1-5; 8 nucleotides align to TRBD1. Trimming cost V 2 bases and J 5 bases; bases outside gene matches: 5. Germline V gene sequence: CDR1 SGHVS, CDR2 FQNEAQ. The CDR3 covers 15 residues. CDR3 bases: TGTGCCAGCAGCTTAAGATGGGGACAGGATCAGCCCCAGCATTTT. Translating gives CASSLRWGQDQPQHF.

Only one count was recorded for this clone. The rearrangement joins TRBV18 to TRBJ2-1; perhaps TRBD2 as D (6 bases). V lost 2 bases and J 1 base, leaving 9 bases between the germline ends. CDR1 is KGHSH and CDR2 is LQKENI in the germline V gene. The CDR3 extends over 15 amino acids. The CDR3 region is CASSPGGSSYNEQFF. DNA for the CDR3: TGTGCCAGCTCACCAGGGGGGTCTTCCTACAATGAGCAGTTCTTC.

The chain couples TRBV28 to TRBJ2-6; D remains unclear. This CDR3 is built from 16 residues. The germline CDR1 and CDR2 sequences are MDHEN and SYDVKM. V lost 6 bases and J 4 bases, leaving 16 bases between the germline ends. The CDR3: CASRLQTPSGANVLTF. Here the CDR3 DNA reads TGTGCCAGCAGACTCCAGACACCCTCAGGGGCCAACGTCCTGACTTTC.

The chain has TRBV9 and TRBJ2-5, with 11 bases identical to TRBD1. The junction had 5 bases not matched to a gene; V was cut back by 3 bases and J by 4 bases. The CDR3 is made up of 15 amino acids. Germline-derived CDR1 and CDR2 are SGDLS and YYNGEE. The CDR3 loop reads CASSDSGTGGETQYF. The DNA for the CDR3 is TGTGCCAGCAGCGACTCCGGGACAGGGGGAGAGACCCAGTACTTC.

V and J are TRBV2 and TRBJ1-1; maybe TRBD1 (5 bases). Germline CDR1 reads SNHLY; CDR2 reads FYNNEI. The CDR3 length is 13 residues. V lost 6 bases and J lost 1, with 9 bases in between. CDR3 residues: CASRRGPNTEAFF. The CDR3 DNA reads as TGTGCCAGCAGGCGGGGCCCGAACACTGAAGCTTTCTTT. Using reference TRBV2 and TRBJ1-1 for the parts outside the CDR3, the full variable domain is EPEVTQTPSHQVTQMGQEVILRCVPISNHLYFYWYRQILGQKVEFLVSFYNNEISEKSEIFDDQFSVERPDGSNFTLKIRSTKLEDSAMYFCASRRGPNTEAFFGQGTRLTVV.

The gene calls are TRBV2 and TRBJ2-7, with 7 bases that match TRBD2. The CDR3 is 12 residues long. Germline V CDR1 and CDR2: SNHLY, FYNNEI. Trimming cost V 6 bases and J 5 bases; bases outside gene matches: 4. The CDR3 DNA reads TGTGCCAGCAGGGGGGGGAGGGACGAGCAGTACTTC. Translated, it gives CASRGGRDEQYF. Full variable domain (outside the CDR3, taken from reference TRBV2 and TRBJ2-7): EPEVTQTPSHQVTQMGQEVILRCVPISNHLYFYWYRQILGQKVEFLVSFYNNEISEKSEIFDDQFSVERPDGSNFTLKIRSTKLEDSAMYFCASRGGRDEQYFGPGTRLTVT.

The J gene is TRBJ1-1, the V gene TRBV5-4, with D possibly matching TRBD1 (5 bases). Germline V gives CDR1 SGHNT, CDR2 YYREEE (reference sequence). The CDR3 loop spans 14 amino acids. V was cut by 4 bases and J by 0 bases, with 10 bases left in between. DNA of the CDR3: TGTGCCAGCAGCGGCGGGACCATGAACACTGAAGCTTTCTTT. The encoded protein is CASSGGTMNTEAFF.

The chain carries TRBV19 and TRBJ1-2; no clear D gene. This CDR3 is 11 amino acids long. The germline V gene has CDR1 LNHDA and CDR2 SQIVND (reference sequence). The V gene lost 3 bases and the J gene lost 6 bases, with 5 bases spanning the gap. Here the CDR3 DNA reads TGTGCCAGTAGTATGAGCGATGGCTACACCTTC. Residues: CASSMSDGYTF.

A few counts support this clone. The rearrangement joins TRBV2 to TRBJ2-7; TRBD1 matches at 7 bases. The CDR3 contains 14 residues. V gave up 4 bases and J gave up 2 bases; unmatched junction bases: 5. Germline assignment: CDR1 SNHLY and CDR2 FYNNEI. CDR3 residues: CASSVWDSPYEQYF. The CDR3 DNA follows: TGTGCCAGCAGTGTGTGGGACAGCCCCTACGAGCAGTACTTC.

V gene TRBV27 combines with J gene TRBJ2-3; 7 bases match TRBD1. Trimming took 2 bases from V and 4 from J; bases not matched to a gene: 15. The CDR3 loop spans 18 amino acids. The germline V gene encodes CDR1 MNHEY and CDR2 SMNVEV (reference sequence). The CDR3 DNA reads TGTGCCAGCAGTTTAGAACTTGAAGTTGGACAGGCCGCAGATACGCAGTATTTT. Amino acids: CASSLELEVGQAADTQYF.

In nucleotides, the CDR3 is TGTGCCAGCAGCGTAGGGGACAGGGAGAACCATGAGCAGTTCTTC. This sequence encodes CASSVGDRENHEQFF. This chain joins TRBV9 and TRBJ2-1, with 9 bases that match TRBD1. Germline V CDR1 and CDR2: SGDLS, YYNGEE. The CDR3 totals 15 residues. The J segment lost 8 bases and the V segment lost 0 bases, leaving 6 bases of the junction unmatched.

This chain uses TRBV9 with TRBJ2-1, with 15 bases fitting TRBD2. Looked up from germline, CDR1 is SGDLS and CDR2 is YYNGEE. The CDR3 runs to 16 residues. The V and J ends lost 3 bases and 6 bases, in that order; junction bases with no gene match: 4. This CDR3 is CASSAGLAGGLNEQFF. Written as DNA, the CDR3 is TGTGCCAGCAGCGCGGGACTAGCGGGGGGCCTCAATGAGCAGTTCTTC.

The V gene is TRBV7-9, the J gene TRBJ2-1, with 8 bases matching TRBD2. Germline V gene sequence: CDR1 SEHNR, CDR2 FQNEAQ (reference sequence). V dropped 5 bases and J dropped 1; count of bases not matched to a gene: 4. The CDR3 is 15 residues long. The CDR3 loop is CASSTTSGSYNEQFF. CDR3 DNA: TGTGCCAGCAGCACAACTAGCGGATCCTACAATGAGCAGTTCTTC.

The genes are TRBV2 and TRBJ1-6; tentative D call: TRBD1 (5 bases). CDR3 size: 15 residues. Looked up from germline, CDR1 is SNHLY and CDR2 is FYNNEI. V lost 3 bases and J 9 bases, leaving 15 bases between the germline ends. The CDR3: CASSEQGLPSSPLHF. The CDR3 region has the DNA TGTGCCAGCAGTGAGCAGGGATTGCCAAGTTCACCCCTCCACTTT.

The CDR3 nucleotides are TGTGCCACCTCAGGAGGGACAGGGGGCAATGGAAACACCATATATTTT. It encodes CATSGGTGGNGNTIYF. The V call is TRBV2, the J call TRBJ1-3; 12 bases map to TRBD1. Trimming at V came to 10 bases and at J to 3 bases, leaving 10 bases not matched to a gene. This CDR3 has 16 residues. Germline assignment: CDR1 SNHLY and CDR2 FYNNEI.

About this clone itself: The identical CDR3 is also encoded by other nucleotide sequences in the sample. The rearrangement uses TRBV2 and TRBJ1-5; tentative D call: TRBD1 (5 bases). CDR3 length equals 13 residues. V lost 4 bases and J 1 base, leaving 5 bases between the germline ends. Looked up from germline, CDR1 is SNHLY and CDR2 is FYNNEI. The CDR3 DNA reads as TGTGCCAGCAGTGGACAGAGCAATCAGCCCCAGCATTTT. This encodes CASSGQSNQPQHF.

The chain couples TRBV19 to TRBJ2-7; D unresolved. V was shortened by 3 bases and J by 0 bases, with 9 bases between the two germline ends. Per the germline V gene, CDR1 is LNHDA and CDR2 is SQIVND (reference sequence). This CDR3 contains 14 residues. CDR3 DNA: TGTGCCAGTAGTATCGGCGGCCTCTCCTACGAGCAGTACTTC. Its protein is CASSIGGLSYEQYF.

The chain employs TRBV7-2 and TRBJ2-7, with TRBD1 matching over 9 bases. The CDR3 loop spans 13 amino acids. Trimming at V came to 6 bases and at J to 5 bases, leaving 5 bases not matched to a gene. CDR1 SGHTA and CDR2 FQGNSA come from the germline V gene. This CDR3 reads CASSSTGGDEQYF. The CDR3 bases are TGTGCCAGCAGTTCAACAGGGGGCGACGAGCAGTACTTC.

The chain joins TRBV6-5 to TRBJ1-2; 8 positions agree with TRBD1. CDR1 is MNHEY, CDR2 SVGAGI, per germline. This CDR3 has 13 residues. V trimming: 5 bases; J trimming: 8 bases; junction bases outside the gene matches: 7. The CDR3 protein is CASSTQGARGYTF. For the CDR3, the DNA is TGTGCCAGCAGTACTCAGGGGGCGAGAGGCTACACCTTC.